This T cell receptor (beta chain) was captured by sequencing in a study of T cell responses to AZD1222 COVID-19 vaccine (TCRdb year 2021). Background on the whole study: AZD1222 recipients with second doses at about 4 weeks or about 12 weeks were pooled, because spike-specific TCR depth and breadth did not differ between schedules. Enrollment into the trials was organized by age into subgroups of 18-55, 56-69 and 70-plus years, and those subgroups contained approximately 160, 26 and 62 TCR-sequenced participants, respectively. A total of just over 230 trial participants underwent TCR sequencing, of whom 207 received two doses of AZD1222 and some 25 received two doses of the MenACWY control vaccine. What the study reported, not specific to this receptor: The 56-69-year group was small, and its depth increase did not reach significance, likely because of low power. Epitopes outside the regions mutated in the B.1.351 and B.1.1.7 variants were reportedly recognized by nearly half of the unique spike-specific TCRs. CD4 TCRs associated with the vaccine covered the entire spike protein, and the dominant responses were in regions 160-218 and 743-854. Spike-specific TCR breadth and depth rose significantly after two AZD1222 doses compared with day 0 and with MenACWY recipients. No day 14 peak-response samples were available, so repertoires were characterized only after the peak T cell response. Conclusions about previously exposed vaccinees are limited, since just 5 or 6 AZD1222 recipients were seropositive for SARS-CoV-2 at baseline. Participants were mostly white British, with more females than males. The authors suggested clonal diversity may have been underestimated.

The CDR3 regions of human TCRbeta chains were analyzed by immunosequencing. Under the source paper's analysis protocol: TCRs in the repertoires were compared against a reference library of SARS-CoV-2-specific TCRs that had been generated with the MIRA antigen-specificity platform. Breadth meant the fraction of unique TCRs that were SARS-CoV-2-associated, whereas depth meant the fraction of total T cells that were SARS-CoV-2-associated. Each spike-specific TCR was assigned to its reactive spike region and to a CD4 or CD8 class using the MIRA data. Log10-transformed breadth and depth values were compared by one-way ANOVA with Sidak's multiple comparisons tests. The table comes from immuneACCESS by way of TCRdb, which keeps in-frame sequences with V and J called. Part of the clones is missing from these tables; in studies checked, under half for an unresolved V gene and the rest for unknown reasons. The DNA gave D and trimming, while V, J and clone size come from that table. This sample has approximately 160,000 clones in its table, and 85% to 95% of those were observed once. Around 0.9% of the sample comes from the top ten.

This clone turned up a few times. Its antigen specificity is not known. Base-call qualities are not available, and no considerably larger clone is one nucleotide away. The sample's time point label, in plain terms: baseline before first vaccination. The vaccinee samples were drawn from two UK trials, COV001 and COV002, one of which was a single-blind randomized controlled phase 2/3 trial testing AZD1222 (ChAdOx1 nCoV-19) in healthy adults. For TCRbeta chain sequencing, PBMC samples were collected from trial participants at day 0 and at day 28 after the second dose. This TCR was sampled from an adult in good health. The source material was peripheral blood, sampled on day 0 of AZD1222 vaccination.

DNA sequence: TGTGCCAGCAGCCAACTTCAAGGGGAACAGCCCCAGCATTTT. This codes for CASSQLQGEQPQHF. This chain is built from TRBV4-2 and TRBJ1-5; the D gene is possibly TRBD1, with 5 bases matching. The CDR1 and CDR2 encoded by the germline V gene are LGHNA and YNFKEQ. Trimming at the junction amounts to 2 bases on V and 7 bases on J, and the germline ends lie 12 bases apart. The CDR3 numbers 14 residues from cysteine through phenylalanine. This entry keeps only the CDR3 DNA: 42 bases, framed from base 1.